The clone carrying this T cell receptor beta chain was counted a single time. Patients of the Seattle cohort, enrolled during active infection, were followed longitudinally. Germline V CDR1 and CDR2: SNHLY, FYNNEI. The V segment lost 7 bases and the J segment 2 bases; nucleotides outside the gene matches: 3. This CDR3 contains 13 residues. Produced via immunoSEQ multiplex PCR; TCRdb's table is partial and in-frame only. The sample lists fewer than 650,000 clones, less than 90% occurring once. The data belong to a study of blood T cell repertoires in COVID-19. What was sequenced was peripheral blood. The TCR originated in a woman in her forties or fifties with COVID-19, enrolled during active disease. The chain links TRBV2 to TRBJ2-7, with 9 nucleotides matching TRBD1. DNA for the CDR3: TGTGCCAGCAAGCGGGACAGGGCCTACGAGCAGTACTTC. Its protein product is CASKRDRAYEQYF.